A single sample is the source of the 5 T cell receptor beta chains below, sequenced in a study of blood T cell repertoires in COVID-19 (dated by TCRdb to 2018 to 2021). The receptor library was made with the immunoSEQ multiplex PCR assay. The immuneACCESS repertoire file appears here via TCRdb, limited to in-frame rearrangements. These files lack a portion of the clones; in checked studies, under half of the deficit traces to unresolved V genes, and the cause of the others is not known. This sample holds about 280,000 clones; nearly 90% were observed only once. The top ten hold 1% of the sample. Specimen: PBMCs or T cells enriched from blood (not recorded which). Receptor source: a woman in her twenties or thirties who had recovered from COVID-19.

The gene calls are TRBV7-3 and TRBJ2-3; 9 bases are shared with TRBD2. Per germline, CDR1 SGHTA and CDR2 FQGTGA. J gave up 11 bases and V 5 bases, and 8 bases lay outside the gene matches. CDR3 size: 13 residues. CDR3 region: CASSTSSGAMQYF. The CDR3 DNA follows: TGTGCCAGCAGCACTTCTAGCGGGGCAATGCAGTATTTT.

The chain combines TRBV10-3 with TRBJ1-1; the D gene is possibly TRBD1 (5 bases). Trimming took 5 bases from V and 1 from J, leaving 5 bases between them. The CDR3 consists of 12 residues. Germline CDR1 ENHRY, CDR2 SYGVKD. The CDR3 DNA reads as TGTGCCATCAGTCAGGGGAACACTGAAGCTTTCTTT. Amino acid sequence: CAISQGNTEAFF.

The rearrangement links TRBV18 to TRBJ2-7; 8 nucleotides agree with TRBD2. CDR1 and CDR2 from the germline V gene are KGHSH and LQKENI. This CDR3 spans 16 amino acids. Germline trimming cut 2 bases from V and 0 bases from J; bases unmatched to any gene: 6. The CDR3 is CASSPLLADSSYEQYF. The DNA of the CDR3 is TGTGCCAGCTCACCATTACTAGCGGACAGCTCCTACGAGCAGTACTTC.

The rearrangement joins TRBV28 to TRBJ2-1; 11 nucleotides match TRBD2. The V gene's germline CDR1 is MDHEN and CDR2 SYDVKM. This CDR3 comprises 14 residues. V gave up 8 bases and J gave up 7 bases; unmatched junction bases: 7. CDR3 in amino acids: CASRGSGGVNEQFF. The CDR3 coding sequence is TGTGCCAGCCGGGGTAGCGGGGGGGTAAATGAGCAGTTCTTC.

This rearrangement joins TRBV19 to TRBJ1-5; D gene unclear. Per the germline V gene, CDR1 is LNHDA and CDR2 is SQIVND (reference sequence). The CDR3 totals 14 residues. V was trimmed by 4 bases and J by 1 base, leaving 8 bases between them. The CDR3: CASSTGSSNQPQHF. DNA for the CDR3: TGTGCCAGTAGTACCGGGTCGAGCAATCAGCCCCAGCATTTT.